A single sample is the source of the 20 T cell receptor beta chains below, sequenced in a study of blood T cell repertoires in COVID-19. Sequencing used immunoSEQ multiplex PCR; TCRdb keeps in-frame clones, though not all of them. The repertoire holds approximately 210,000 clones, with 84% as singletons. The sequenced material came from peripheral blood. These receptors were obtained from a woman in her 70s with active or convalescent COVID-19.

The chain has TRBV7-9 and TRBJ1-2; D unresolved. Looked up from germline, CDR1 is SEHNR and CDR2 is FQNEAQ (reference sequence). This CDR3 has 14 amino acids. V was trimmed by 1 base and J by 2 bases, leaving 8 bases between them. The CDR3 DNA reads as TGTGCCAGCAGCTTAGTATACAAGAACTATGGCTACACCTTC. Protein product: CASSLVYKNYGYTF.

The chain joins TRBV2 to TRBJ2-2, with 12 bases aligning to TRBD2. The junction had 9 bases not matched to a gene; V was cut back by 4 bases and J by 0 bases. CDR1 is SNHLY and CDR2 is FYNNEI in the germline V gene. The CDR3 is made up of 19 amino acids. CDR3 in DNA: TGTGCCAGCAGTGCGAGGCCTAGCGGGAGGGCCCCGAACACCGGGGAGCTGTTTTTT. Translated, it gives CASSARPSGRAPNTGELFF. Supplemented by reference TRBV2 and TRBJ2-2, the full variable domain reads EPEVTQTPSHQVTQMGQEVILRCVPISNHLYFYWYRQILGQKVEFLVSFYNNEISEKSEIFDDQFSVERPDGSNFTLKIRSTKLEDSAMYFCASSARPSGRAPNTGELFFGEGSRLTVL.

This clone was observed a handful of times. V is TRBV28 and J is TRBJ1-3; D is unresolved. The germline gives CDR1 MDHEN, CDR2 SYDVKM. This CDR3 spans 12 amino acids. V lost 8 bases and J 4 bases, leaving 9 bases between the germline ends. CDR3 protein: CASGARGNTIYF. In DNA, the CDR3 is TGTGCCAGCGGAGCACGAGGAAACACCATATATTTT. Combining the CDR3 with reference TRBV28 and TRBJ1-3 gives the whole variable domain DVKVTQSSRYLVKRTGEKVFLECVQDMDHENMFWYRQDPGLGLRLIYFSYDVKMKEKGDIPEGYSVSREKKERFSLILESASTNQTSMYLCASGARGNTIYFGEGSWLTVV.

This clone was detected only once. The rearrangement links TRBV5-6 to TRBJ1-3; D unresolved. Between the trimmed V and J ends, which lost 2 bases and 8 bases, there was a span of 8 bases. CDR3 length: 12 residues. Germline loops: CDR1 SGHDT, CDR2 YYEEEE. The CDR3 nucleotides read TGTGCCAGCAGCTTTTACTTGGACACCATATATTTT. Its translation: CASSFYLDTIYF.

This clone has a single count. This rearrangement joins TRBV7-2 to TRBJ2-7, with a weak D call TRBD1 (5 bases). CDR1 and CDR2 (germline): SGHTA, FQGNSA. The length of the CDR3 is 14 residues. V lost 8 bases and J lost 4, with 18 bases in between. Here the CDR3 reads CASRTQGVEYEQYF. The DNA of the CDR3 is TGTGCCAGCCGAACCCAGGGCGTTGAATACGAGCAGTACTTC.

The sample holds one count of this clone. The gene calls are TRBV7-9 and TRBJ2-5; 7 bases align to TRBD2. CDR3 length equals 14 residues. The trim removed 1 base at V and 4 bases at J, leaving 3 bases unmatched. CDR1 is SEHNR, CDR2 FQNEAQ, per germline (reference sequence). The CDR3: CASSLGTSVETQYF. In nucleotides, the CDR3 is TGTGCCAGCAGCTTAGGTACTAGCGTAGAGACCCAGTACTTC.

V gene TRBV18 combines with J gene TRBJ2-2; TRBD1 agrees at 11 bases. This CDR3 has 15 residues. Germline CDR1 is KGHSH and CDR2 is LQKENI. With V trimmed by 6 bases and J by 9 bases, 9 bases remained unmatched. The CDR3 coding sequence is TGTGCCAGCTCTCCTCCGGGACAGGGGGTCCGGGAGCTGTTTTTT. Translating it yields CASSPPGQGVRELFF.

This clone showed up just once. The gene calls are TRBV3-1 (or the pseudogene TRBV3-2) and TRBJ2-1, with 9 bases fitting TRBD1. V was clipped by 2 bases and J by 7 bases; unmatched bases: 6. The CDR3 consists of 15 residues. CDR1 is LGHDT and CDR2 is YNNKEL in the germline V gene (reference sequence). CDR3 coding DNA: TGTGCCAGCAGCCAACTTGGGGACAGGGTGAATGAGCAGTTCTTC. Encoded protein: CASSQLGDRVNEQFF.

The table lists this clone with a few counts. J is TRBJ1-2 and V is TRBV5-6, with D tentatively TRBD1 (6 bases). The CDR3 contains 15 residues. The V and J ends lost 0 bases and 4 bases respectively, with 13 bases between them. The germline CDR1 and CDR2 sequences are SGHDT and YYEEEE. CDR3 in amino acids: CASSLVGQTGYGYTF. The CDR3 nucleotides are TGTGCCAGCAGCTTGGTAGGACAGACCGGCTATGGCTACACCTTC.

Remarks on this clone: The junction does not match germline at one end; this may be a read error. The chain joins TRBV2 to TRBJ2-3; D gene ambiguous. From germline, CDR1 is SNHLY and CDR2 FYNNEI. The CDR3 spans 13 residues. DNA of the CDR3: TGTGCCAGCAGTGAAAATAGCAAAGATACGCAGTATTTT. This gives the protein CASSENSKDTQYF.

This chain connects TRBV9 to TRBJ2-3, with D perhaps matching TRBD2 (5 bases). The CDR3 totals 16 residues. The germline V and J ends were trimmed by 0 bases and 3 bases, with 14 bases remaining between them. CDR1 is SGDLS and CDR2 is YYNGEE in the germline V gene. The CDR3 spells CASSVGTGLETDTQYF. CDR3 nucleotides: TGTGCCAGCAGCGTAGGAACGGGATTGGAGACAGATACGCAGTATTTT.

This clone has only one observation. This chain links TRBV19 with TRBJ2-2; TRBD2 matches 12 bases. CDR3 length: 19 residues. V shed 1 base and J 4 bases; nucleotides not matched to a gene: 10. Germline lookup yields CDR1 LNHDA and CDR2 SQIVND (reference sequence). CDR3 nucleotides: TGTGCCAGTAGTATAGCGGGGCTAGCGGGAGGGCCTCGCACCGGGGAGCTGTTTTTT. Encoded protein: CASSIAGLAGGPRTGELFF.

V and J are TRBV24-1 and TRBJ1-5; D possibly corresponds to TRBD1 (6 bases). The V end was cut by 8 bases, the J end by 6 bases, with 10 bases between. The CDR3 consists of 12 residues. The germline CDR1 and CDR2 sequences are KGHDR and SFDVKD. DNA for the CDR3: TGTGCCACCACGGGGGGCCGTCAGCCCCAGCATTTT. Translating gives CATTGGRQPQHF.

The chain recombines TRBV7-9 with TRBJ1-2, with no clear D. The length of the CDR3 is 13 residues. Trimming left V 5 bases short and J 10 bases short, with 17 bases between. Germline CDR1 SEHNR, CDR2 FQNEAQ (reference sequence). CDR3 protein: CASSPTSTSVYTF. The CDR3 DNA is TGTGCCAGCAGCCCTACCTCGACATCCGTCTACACCTTC.

Here the CDR3 reads CASSPQMAGGGTEAFF. The CDR3 DNA is TGTGCCAGCAGCCCCCAGATGGCGGGAGGGGGCACTGAAGCTTTCTTT. This sequence joins TRBV27 and TRBJ1-1, with a weak D call TRBD1 (6 bases). Germline CDR1 and CDR2: MNHEY and SMNVEV (reference sequence). The CDR3 runs to 16 residues. V lost 6 bases, J lost 4 bases, and 21 bases lay in between.

The chain has TRBV12-5 and TRBJ1-1; tentative D call: TRBD1 (6 bases). The CDR3 consists of 16 residues. V dropped 1 base and J dropped 1 base, with 13 bases sitting between them. Germline CDR1 is LGHNT and CDR2 is FRNRAP. Here the CDR3 reads CASGLDPGRGNTEAFF. The CDR3 nucleotides are TGTGCTAGTGGTTTGGACCCGGGCAGGGGGAACACTGAAGCTTTCTTT.

This chain uses TRBV5-1 with TRBJ2-7, with 8 nucleotides matching TRBD1. Germline CDR1 and CDR2: SGHRS and YFSETQ. With 4 bases clipped from V and 4 bases from J, the junction kept 7 bases outside the gene matches. The CDR3 is 14 amino acids. CDR3 region: CASSLDRGAYEQYF. The CDR3 DNA reads TGCGCCAGCAGCCTTGACAGGGGTGCTTACGAGCAGTACTTC.

This sequence joins TRBV6-5 and TRBJ2-5, with 10 bases lining up with TRBD2. From germline, CDR1 is MNHEY and CDR2 SVGAGI. V shed 6 bases, J shed 3 bases, and the junction held 7 bases outside the gene matches. The CDR3 contains 15 residues. The CDR3 DNA sequence: TGTGCCAGCAGCTCCTGGACTAGCGGAAAAGAGACCCAGTACTTC. It encodes CASSSWTSGKETQYF.

The chain is built from TRBV2 and TRBJ1-2, with 7 nucleotides matching TRBD1. Germline V gives CDR1 SNHLY, CDR2 FYNNEI. The trim removed 7 bases at V and 8 bases at J, leaving 10 bases unmatched. The CDR3 is 13 residues long. In DNA form, the CDR3 reads TGTGCCAGCACGGGACAGCTTTTTGGGGGCTACACCTTC. Its protein product is CASTGQLFGGYTF.

The chain joins TRBV30 to TRBJ2-1; 15 nucleotides match TRBD2. The V gene end was trimmed by 3 bases and the J gene end by 10 bases; junction bases not matched to a gene: 4. Per the germline V gene, CDR1 is GTSNPN and CDR2 is SVGIG (reference sequence). The CDR3 sequence is 14 residues long. The CDR3 loop reads CAWRGLAGGSEQFF. The CDR3 DNA reads as TGTGCCTGGAGAGGACTAGCGGGAGGGAGCGAGCAGTTCTTC.